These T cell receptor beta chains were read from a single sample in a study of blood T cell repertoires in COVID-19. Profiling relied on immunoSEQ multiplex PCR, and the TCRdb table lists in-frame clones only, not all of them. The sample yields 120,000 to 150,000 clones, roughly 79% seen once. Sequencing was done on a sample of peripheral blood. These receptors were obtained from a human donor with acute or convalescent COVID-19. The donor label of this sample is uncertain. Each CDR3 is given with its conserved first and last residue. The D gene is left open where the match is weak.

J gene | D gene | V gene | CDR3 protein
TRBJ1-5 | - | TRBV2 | CASSEEGYSNQPQHF
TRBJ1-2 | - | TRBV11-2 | CASSIGGGDYGYTF
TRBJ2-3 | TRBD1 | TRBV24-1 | CATSDGNRGPTDTQYF
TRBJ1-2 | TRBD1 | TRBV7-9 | CASSFTDREDGYTF
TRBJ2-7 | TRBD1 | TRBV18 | CASSPGQGVYEQYF
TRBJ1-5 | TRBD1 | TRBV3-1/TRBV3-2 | CASSQDATGGQPQHF
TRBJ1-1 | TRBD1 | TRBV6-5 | CASLGTGRANTEAFF
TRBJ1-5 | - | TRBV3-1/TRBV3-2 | CASSQDSRTNQPQHF
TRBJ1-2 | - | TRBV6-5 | CASRRLTVNYGYTF
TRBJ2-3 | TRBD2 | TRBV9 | CASSPPLLAGGDTQYF
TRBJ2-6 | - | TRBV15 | CATSREHSGANVLTF